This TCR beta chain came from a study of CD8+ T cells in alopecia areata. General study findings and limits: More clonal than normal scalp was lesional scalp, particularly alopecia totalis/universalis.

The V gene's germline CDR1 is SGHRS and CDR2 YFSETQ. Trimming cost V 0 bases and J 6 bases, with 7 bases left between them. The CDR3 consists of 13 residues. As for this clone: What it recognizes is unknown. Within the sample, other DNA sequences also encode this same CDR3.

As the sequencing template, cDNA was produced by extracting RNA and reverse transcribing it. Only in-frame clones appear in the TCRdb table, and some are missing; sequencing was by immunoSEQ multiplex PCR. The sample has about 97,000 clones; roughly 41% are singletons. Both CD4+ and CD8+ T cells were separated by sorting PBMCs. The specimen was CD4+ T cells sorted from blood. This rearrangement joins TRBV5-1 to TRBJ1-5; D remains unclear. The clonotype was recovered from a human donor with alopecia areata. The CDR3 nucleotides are TGCGCCAGCAGCTTGGAGGGTGGTCAGCCCCAGCATTTT. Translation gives CASSLEGGQPQHF.